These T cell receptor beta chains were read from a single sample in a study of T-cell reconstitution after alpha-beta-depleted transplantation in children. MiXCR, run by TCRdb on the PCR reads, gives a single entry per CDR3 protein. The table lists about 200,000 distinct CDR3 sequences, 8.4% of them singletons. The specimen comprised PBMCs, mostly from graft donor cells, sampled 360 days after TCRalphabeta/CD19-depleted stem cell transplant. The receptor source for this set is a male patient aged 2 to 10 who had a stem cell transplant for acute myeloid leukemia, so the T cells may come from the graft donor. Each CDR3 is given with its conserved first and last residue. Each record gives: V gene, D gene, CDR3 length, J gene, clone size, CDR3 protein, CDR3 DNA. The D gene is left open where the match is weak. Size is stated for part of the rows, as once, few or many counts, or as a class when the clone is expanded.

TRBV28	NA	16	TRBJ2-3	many	CASSLIRGMGTDTQYF	TGTGCCAGCAGTTTAATTCGCGGAATGGGCACAGATACGCAGTATTTT
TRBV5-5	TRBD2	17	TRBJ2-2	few	CASSLGLAGVHFGELFF	TGTGCCAGCAGCTTGGGACTAGCGGGAGTCCATTTCGGGGAGCTGTTTTTT
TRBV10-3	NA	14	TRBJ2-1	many	CANGGNSSYNEQFF	TGTGCCAACGGAGGGAACAGCTCCTACAATGAGCAGTTCTTC
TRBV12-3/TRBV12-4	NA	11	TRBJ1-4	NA	CASSFGGKLFF	TGTGCCAGCAGTTTTGGGGGAAAACTGTTTTTT
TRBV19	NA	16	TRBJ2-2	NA	CASSILWIKNTGELFF	TGTGCCAGTAGTATCCTTTGGATCAAGAACACCGGGGAGCTGTTTTTT
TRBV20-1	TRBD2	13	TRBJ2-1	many	CSAAPTSGSAEFF	TGCAGTGCCGCACCGACTAGCGGGAGTGCAGAGTTCTTC
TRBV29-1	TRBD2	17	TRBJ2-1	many	CSVGGLGPGLAGGLKFF	TGCAGCGTTGGGGGACTAGGACCGGGACTAGCGGGAGGGTTGAAGTTCTTC
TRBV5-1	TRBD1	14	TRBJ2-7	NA	CASSPGQGGREQYF	TGCGCCAGCAGCCCTGGACAGGGAGGACGCGAGCAGTACTTC
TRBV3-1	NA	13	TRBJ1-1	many	CASSQLVNTEAFF	TGTGCCAGCAGCCAATTAGTTAACACTGAAGCTTTCTTT
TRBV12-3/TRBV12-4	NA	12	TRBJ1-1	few	CASRLFHTKAFF	TGTGCCAGCAGACTCTTTCATACCAAGGCTTTCTTT
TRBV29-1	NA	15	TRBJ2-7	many	CSVARGPSTPYEQYF	TGCAGCGTTGCCCGAGGCCCTAGCACCCCCTACGAGCAGTACTTC
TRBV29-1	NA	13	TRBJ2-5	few	CSVESGVAETQYF	TGCAGCGTTGAATCAGGGGTGGCAGAGACCCAGTACTTC
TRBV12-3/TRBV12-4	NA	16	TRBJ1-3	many	CASSTRAPSSGNTIYF	TGTGCCAGCAGTACCAGGGCCCCAAGCTCTGGAAACACCATATATTTT
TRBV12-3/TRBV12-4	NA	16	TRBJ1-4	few	CASSLGGRKRNEKLFF	TGTGCCAGCAGTTTAGGGGGGAGGAAGAGGAATGAAAAACTGTTTTTT
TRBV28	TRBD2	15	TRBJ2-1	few	CASSSGGSPYNEQFF	TGTGCCAGCAGTTCGGGAGGGTCCCCTTACAATGAGCAGTTCTTC
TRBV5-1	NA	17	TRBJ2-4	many	CASSFGHPPGAKNIQYF	TGCGCCAGCAGCTTCGGCCATCCTCCAGGGGCCAAAAACATTCAGTACTTC
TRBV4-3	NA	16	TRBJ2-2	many	CASSQGPGANTGELFF	TGCGCCAGCAGCCAAGGCCCGGGAGCGAACACCGGGGAGCTGTTTTTT
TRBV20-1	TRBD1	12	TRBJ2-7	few	CSARDRTYEQYF	TGCAGTGCCCGGGACAGAACCTACGAGCAGTACTTC
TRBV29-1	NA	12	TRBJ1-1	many	CSVSLRATEAFF	TGCAGCGTTAGCCTCAGGGCCACTGAAGCTTTCTTT
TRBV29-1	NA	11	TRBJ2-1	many	CSAPTYNEQFF	TGCAGCGCCCCGACCTACAATGAGCAGTTCTTC
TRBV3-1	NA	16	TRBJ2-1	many	CASSQDRKASYNEQFF	TGTGCCAGCAGCCAAGACCGAAAGGCCTCCTACAATGAGCAGTTCTTC
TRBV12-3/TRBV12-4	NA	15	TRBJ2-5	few	CASSLGDGNQETQYF	TGTGCCAGCAGTTTAGGGGACGGAAACCAAGAGACCCAGTACTTC
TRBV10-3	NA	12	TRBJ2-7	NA	CAIKGREHEQYF	TGTGCCATCAAGGGCAGGGAGCACGAGCAGTACTTC
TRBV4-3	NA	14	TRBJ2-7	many	CASSPSGTGVQQYF	TGCGCCAGCAGCCCTAGCGGGACAGGGGTTCAGCAGTACTTC
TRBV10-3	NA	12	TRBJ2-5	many	CAISDPKETQYF	TGTGCCATCAGTGATCCCAAAGAGACCCAGTACTTC
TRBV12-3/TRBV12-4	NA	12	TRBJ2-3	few	CASSRSPDTQYF	TGTGCCAGCAGTCGTTCTCCAGATACGCAGTATTTT
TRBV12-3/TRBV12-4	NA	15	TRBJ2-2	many	CASSLNRVNTGELFF	TGTGCCAGCAGTTTAAATAGGGTGAACACCGGGGAGCTGTTTTTT
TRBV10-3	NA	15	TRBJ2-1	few	CAISDRGISYNEQFF	TGTGCCATCAGTGACCGGGGGATCAGCTACAATGAGCAGTTCTTC
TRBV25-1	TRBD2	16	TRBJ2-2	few	CASSDPLAGETGELFF	TGTGCCAGCAGTGACCCTCTAGCGGGAGAGACCGGGGAGCTGTTTTTT
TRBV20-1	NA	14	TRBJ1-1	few	CSANRGPMNTEAFF	TGCAGTGCCAATCGCGGCCCTATGAACACTGAAGCTTTCTTT
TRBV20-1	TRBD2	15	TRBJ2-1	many	CSAGATGAGAVEQFF	TGCAGTGCCGGGGCCACGGGAGCGGGAGCCGTTGAGCAGTTCTTC
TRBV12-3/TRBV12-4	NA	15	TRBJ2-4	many	CASSRVEVAKNIQYF	TGTGCCAGCAGCCGCGTGGAAGTAGCCAAAAACATTCAGTACTTC
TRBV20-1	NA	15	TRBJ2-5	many	CSAIGWIRYQETQYF	TGCAGTGCTATAGGGTGGATCAGGTACCAAGAGACCCAGTACTTC
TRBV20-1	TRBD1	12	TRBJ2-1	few	CSARVVPGTAYF	TGCAGTGCTAGAGTGGTTCCCGGGACAGCCTACTTC
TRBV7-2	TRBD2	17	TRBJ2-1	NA	CASSRGTSGAVGNEQFF	TGTGCCAGCAGCCGAGGGACTAGCGGTGCAGTGGGGAATGAGCAGTTCTTC
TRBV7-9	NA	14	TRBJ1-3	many	CASSFRDGDRTIYF	TGTGCCAGCAGTTTCCGGGACGGCGACAGGACCATATATTTT
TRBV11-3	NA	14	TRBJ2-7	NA	CASSLDPTGYEQYF	TGTGCCAGCAGCTTAGACCCTACAGGCTACGAGCAGTACTTC
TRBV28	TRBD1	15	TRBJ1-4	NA	CASSLPQGLNEKLFF	TGTGCCAGCAGTTTACCACAGGGGCTCAACGAAAAACTGTTTTTT
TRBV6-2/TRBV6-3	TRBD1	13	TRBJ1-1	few	CASIGQGNTEAFF	TGTGCCAGCATCGGACAGGGGAACACTGAAGCTTTCTTT
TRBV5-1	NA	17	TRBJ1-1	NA	CASSHSPGAKFNTEAFF	TGCGCCAGCAGTCATTCCCCGGGAGCAAAGTTTAACACTGAAGCTTTCTTT
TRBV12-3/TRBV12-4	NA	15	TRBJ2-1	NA	CASTLGGSSYNEQFF	TGTGCCAGCACCCTTGGTGGTTCCTCCTACAATGAGCAGTTCTTC
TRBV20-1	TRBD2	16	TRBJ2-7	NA	CSAHPVDSGRRNEQYF	TGCAGTGCCCACCCGGTGGACAGCGGGAGGAGAAACGAGCAGTACTTC
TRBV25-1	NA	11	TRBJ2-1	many	CASSAYNEQFF	TGTGCCAGCAGTGCCTACAATGAGCAGTTCTTC
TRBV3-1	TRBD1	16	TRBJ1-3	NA	CASSPSGTGGGNTIYF	TGTGCCAGCAGCCCCAGCGGGACAGGAGGTGGAAACACCATATATTTT
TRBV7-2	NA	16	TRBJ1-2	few	CASSPPTDSSNYGYTF	TGTGCCAGCAGCCCCCCGACTGACAGTTCTAACTATGGCTACACCTTC
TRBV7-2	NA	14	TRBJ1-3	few	CASSNRTSGNTIYF	TGTGCCAGCAGCAACCGGACTTCTGGAAACACCATATATTTT
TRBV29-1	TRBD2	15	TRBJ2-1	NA	CSVKGGLAPYNEQFF	TGCAGCGTCAAAGGTGGACTAGCGCCTTACAATGAGCAGTTCTTC
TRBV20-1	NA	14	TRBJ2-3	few	CSASRQSPRDTQYF	TGCAGTGCTAGCAGACAGTCGCCCAGGGATACGCAGTATTTT
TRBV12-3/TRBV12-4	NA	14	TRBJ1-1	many	CASSPLEVNTEAFF	TGTGCCAGCAGTCCCCTCGAGGTGAACACTGAAGCTTTCTTT
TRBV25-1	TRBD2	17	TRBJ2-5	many	CASSEWGPSGPQETQYF	TGTGCCAGCAGTGAATGGGGACCTAGCGGTCCGCAAGAGACCCAGTACTTC
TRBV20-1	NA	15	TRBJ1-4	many	CSARPPTGNNAKLFF	TGCAGTGCTCGACCACCCACAGGGAATAACGCGAAACTGTTTTTT
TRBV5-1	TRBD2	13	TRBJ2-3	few	CASSLPTSGGYIF	TGCGCCAGCAGCTTGCCCACTAGCGGGGGATACATTTTT
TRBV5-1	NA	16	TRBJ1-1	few	CASSLVADLMNTEAFF	TGCGCCAGCAGCTTGGTAGCAGACCTCATGAACACTGAAGCTTTCTTT
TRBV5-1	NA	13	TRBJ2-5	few	CASSLKYQETQYF	TGCGCCAGCAGCTTGAAATACCAAGAGACCCAGTACTTC
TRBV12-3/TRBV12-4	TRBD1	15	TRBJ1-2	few	CASSLQAGGLYGYTF	TGTGCCAGCAGTTTACAGGCAGGGGGCCTTTATGGCTACACCTTC
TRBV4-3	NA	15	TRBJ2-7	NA	CASSQGVTSLYEQYF	TGCGCCAGCAGCCAAGGGGTGACTTCTCTTTACGAGCAGTACTTC
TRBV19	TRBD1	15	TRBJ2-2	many	CASSTQGVHTGELFF	TGTGCCAGTAGTACGCAGGGGGTTCACACCGGGGAGCTGTTTTTT
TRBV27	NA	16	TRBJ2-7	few	CASSLAPTGFTYEQYF	TGTGCCAGCAGTTTGGCCCCGACGGGTTTCACCTACGAGCAGTACTTC
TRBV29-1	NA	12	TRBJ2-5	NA	CSVMFSGETQYF	TGCAGCGTGATGTTTTCAGGAGAGACCCAGTACTTC